This T cell receptor (beta chain) was obtained from a study of tumor and adjacent non-tumor tissue in lung cancer. At the level of the study: Samples averaged approximately 3.9 million productive TCRbeta reads each. Study results and caveats: Tumor repertoires had a smaller top 100 clone share than normal lung. Patients with more diverse tumor TCRs had worse survival.

TCRbeta libraries were built with three rounds of nested PCR, modified from ARM-PCR. TCRdb recomputed calls from the multiplex PCR reads with MiXCR, one row per CDR3 protein. The data contain more than 60,000 distinct CDR3 sequences, 60% to 85% of them seen just once; the ten biggest clones take up roughly 12%. A word on this clonotype: Its specificity is unknown. Sequence at one end of the junction differs from germline and may be a read error.

Per the germline V gene, CDR1 is SGHNT and CDR2 is YYREEE (reference sequence). This CDR3 has 14 residues. RNA was extracted from bulk tissue without any cell sorting. Chemotherapy-naive patients with new lung cancer underwent thoracic surgery in China, August–late 2014. This chain uses TRBV5-4 with TRBJ2-7; the D call may be TRBD1 or TRBD2 (5 bases each). This TCR was recovered from a woman in her fifties or sixties with non-small cell lung cancer. The sequenced sample consisted of lung tumor tissue. CDR3 nucleotide sequence: TGCGCCAGCAACTTGGGAGACAGAGCCTACGAGCAGTACTTC. This codes for CASNLGDRAYEQYF.